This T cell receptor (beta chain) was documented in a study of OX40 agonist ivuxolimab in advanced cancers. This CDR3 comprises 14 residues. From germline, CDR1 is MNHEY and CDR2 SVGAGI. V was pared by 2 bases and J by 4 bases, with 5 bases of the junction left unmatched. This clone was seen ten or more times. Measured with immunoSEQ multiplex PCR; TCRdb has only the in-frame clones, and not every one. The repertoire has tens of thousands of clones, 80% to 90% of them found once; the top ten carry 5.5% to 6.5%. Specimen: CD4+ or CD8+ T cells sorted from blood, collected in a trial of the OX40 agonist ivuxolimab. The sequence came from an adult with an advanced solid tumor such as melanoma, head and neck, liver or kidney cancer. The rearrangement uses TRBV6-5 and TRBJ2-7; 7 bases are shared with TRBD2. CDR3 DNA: TGTGCCAGCAGTTACGATGCTAGCGGATACGAGCAGTACTTC. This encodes CASSYDASGYEQYF.